The 21 T cell receptor beta chains below were found in one sample sequenced in a study of CXCR3-negative and CXCR3-positive naive CD8 T cells. Via 5' RACE with UMI labels, TRB cDNA libraries were prepared. TCRdb reprocessed the 5' RACE reads; each CDR3 protein has one entry and no DNA is given. The repertoire table contains some 56,000 distinct CDR3 sequences. The sample taken for sequencing was memory CD8+ T cells from blood. The receptors come from a human donor in good health. Some clones in this sample may be carry-over from other donors' samples.

The chain employs TRBV12-5 and TRBJ2-1; TCRdb returns TRBD1, unconfirmable since there is no DNA. CDR3 length equals 18 residues. CDR1 is LGHNT, CDR2 FRNRAP, per germline. The CDR3 loop is CASGLPGTVPSSYNEQFF.

This chain joins TRBV28 and TRBJ2-3. CDR1 MDHEN and CDR2 SYDVKM come from the germline V gene. The CDR3 runs 14 residues. CDR3 residues: CASSLIQSTDTQYF.

The gene calls are TRBV4-2 and TRBJ2-1; checking the TCRdb D call of TRBD1 is not possible without DNA. The CDR3 sequence is 16 residues long. Germline V gives CDR1 LGHNA, CDR2 YNFKEQ. The CDR3 region is CASSQEPGQYYNEQFF.

This sequence joins TRBV13 and TRBJ2-7; absent DNA, TCRdb's TRBD1 call cannot be checked. CDR3 length equals 14 residues. CDR1 and CDR2 (germline): PRHDT, FYEKMQ (reference sequence). The CDR3 reads CASSERQGPYEQYF. The full variable domain, with the rest looked up from reference TRBV13 and TRBJ2-7, is AAGVIQSPRHLIKEKRETATLKCYPIPRHDTVYWYQQGPGQDPQFLISFYEKMQSDKGSIPDRFSAQQFSDYHSELNMSSLELGDSALYFCASSERQGPYEQYFGPGTRLTVT.

The gene calls are TRBV28 and TRBJ2-2; TCRdb outputs TRBD2, but without DNA this stays unchecked. The CDR3 length is 14 residues. Looked up from germline, CDR1 is MDHEN and CDR2 is SYDVKM. CDR3 region: CASSFLTRAGELFF.

The CDR3 sequence: CASSRGQASSYEQYF. This chain connects TRBV7-7 to TRBJ2-7; TCRdb selects TRBD1, and the lack of DNA leaves this call unchecked. Germline CDR1 reads SSHAT; CDR2 reads FNYEAQ (reference sequence). The CDR3 has 15 amino acids.

This chain joins TRBV20-1 and TRBJ2-7; TCRdb lists TRBD2, though no DNA is available to test this call. This CDR3 comprises 15 residues. Germline V CDR1 and CDR2: DFQATT, SNEGSKA (reference sequence). The CDR3 loop reads CSAYSGDAPFYEQYF.

The chain is built from TRBV27 and TRBJ2-1. This CDR3 has 15 amino acids. The germline V gene encodes CDR1 MNHEY and CDR2 SMNVEV (reference sequence). Here the CDR3 reads CASSLRGSSYNEQFF.

V usage is TRBV7-8 and J usage is TRBJ1-1; with no DNA, the TCRdb D assignment of TRBD1 cannot be verified. The CDR3 loop spans 13 amino acids. Germline CDR1 reads SGHVS; CDR2 reads FQNEAQ. The CDR3: CASSPGQFTEAFF. The variable domain in full, completed from reference TRBV7-8 and TRBJ1-1, reads GAGVSQSPRYKVAKRGQDVALRCDPISGHVSLFWYQQALGQGPEFLTYFQNEAQLDKSGLPSDRFFAERPEGSVSTLKIQRTQQEDSAVYLCASSPGQFTEAFFGQGTRLTVV.

The chain uses TRBV29-1 and TRBJ1-5; TCRdb returns TRBD1, unconfirmable since there is no DNA. Looked up from germline, CDR1 is SQVTM and CDR2 is ANQGSEA. The CDR3 runs 13 residues. CDR3 loop: CSAEGPGNQPQHF.

J is TRBJ2-7 and V is TRBV29-1; as DNA is missing, the TRBD1 call by TCRdb cannot be tested. The CDR3 runs to 13 residues. Germline lookup yields CDR1 SQVTM and CDR2 ANQGSEA. The CDR3 loop is CSVGGRGAYEQYF.

The chain carries TRBV21-1 and TRBJ1-1; TCRdb designates TRBD1, a call that cannot be tested without DNA. TRBV21-1 constitutes a pseudogene. This CDR3 spans 16 amino acids. CDR3 protein: CASIRKHPTGITEAFF.

The V call is TRBV29-1, the J call TRBJ2-5. The germline V gene has CDR1 SQVTM and CDR2 ANQGSEA. This CDR3 region has 14 residues. The CDR3 region is CSGGSLRGQETQYF.

The V gene is TRBV6-2 or TRBV6-3, the J gene TRBJ2-5; absent DNA, TCRdb's TRBD2 call cannot be checked. CDR3 length equals 16 residues. The V gene's germline CDR1 is MNHEY and CDR2 SVGEGT. CDR3 residues: CASKGPEDSRLETQYF.

The chain combines TRBV5-1 with TRBJ2-1; without DNA, the TCRdb call of TRBD2 cannot be checked. The CDR3 loop spans 17 amino acids. CDR1 and CDR2 (germline): SGHRS, YFSETQ. This CDR3 reads CASSFRLAGDSYNEQFF.

The chain carries TRBV2 and TRBJ2-5; the D call from TCRdb, TRBD1, cannot be confirmed without DNA. The CDR3 runs 12 residues. CDR1 is SNHLY and CDR2 is FYNNEI in the germline V gene. The CDR3 is CASTGQQETQYF.

The chain couples TRBV20-1 to TRBJ2-1. The germline CDR1 and CDR2 sequences are DFQATT and SNEGSKA (reference sequence). The CDR3 extends over 14 amino acids. The CDR3 here is CSASEGRSYNEQFF.

The chain carries TRBV19 and TRBJ2-2; with no DNA, the TCRdb D assignment of TRBD1 cannot be verified. Germline CDR1 reads LNHDA; CDR2 reads SQIVND (reference sequence). This CDR3 is 15 amino acids long. The CDR3 sequence is CASSRDGSNTGELFF.

The CDR3 loop is CASSASRGSGTEAFF. V usage is TRBV7-2 and J usage is TRBJ1-1; no DNA is available, so the TRBD1 call from TCRdb remains unchecked. The germline V gene encodes CDR1 SGHTA and CDR2 FQGNSA. This CDR3 comprises 15 residues.

The chain combines TRBV11-2 with TRBJ2-5. Germline V gene data show CDR1 as SGHAT and CDR2 as FQNNGV. The CDR3 is 15 residues long. The chain's CDR3 is CASSQQRQVQETQYF. Full variable domain (missing parts from reference TRBV11-2 and TRBJ2-5): EAGVAQSPRYKIIEKRQSVAFWCNPISGHATLYWYQQILGQGPKLLIQFQNNGVVDDSQLPKDRFSAERLKGVDSTLKIQPAKLEDSAVYLCASSQQRQVQETQYFGPGTRLLVL.

The chain links TRBV29-1 to TRBJ2-7; TCRdb proposes TRBD2, but this gene call is untestable without DNA. The CDR3 runs 16 residues. Germline-derived CDR1 and CDR2 are SQVTM and ANQGSEA. The CDR3 spells CSVSPRLAGASYEQYF.